The 2 T cell receptor beta chains presented below share a single source sample, sequenced in a study of regulatory T cells in long-lasting Graves disease. Building of the TCR beta libraries involved iRepertoire HTBI primers and Arm-PCR of CDR3 regions. Each CDR3 protein is one row after TCRdb ran MiXCR on the multiplex PCR reads. The sample shows more than 650,000 distinct CDR3 sequences, about 32% of them seen only once. Described time point: persistent/refractory GD, antithyroid drugs over 5 years with positive TRAb. The TCR library was made from RNA that had been extracted from PBMCs in TRIzol. Specimen: peripheral blood mononuclear cells (PBMCs), collected when the disease was refractory, from a patient treated with antithyroid drugs. The origin of the receptors is a female donor with Graves disease.

This clonotype came up a few times. V gene TRBV6-1 combines with J gene TRBJ2-7, with D perhaps matching TRBD1 or TRBD2 (5 bases each). The CDR3 is 13 amino acids. CDR1 and CDR2 from the germline V gene are MNHNS and SASEGT. Trimming took off 6 bases at V and 3 bases at J, with 12 bases between the two ends. The CDR3 DNA follows: TGTGCCAGCAGATGGGGCGGAGGCTACGAGCAGTACTTC. It specifies CASRWGGGYEQYF.

The chain has TRBV12-3 or TRBV12-4 and TRBJ2-1; possibly TRBD1 for D (6 bases). This CDR3 region has 15 residues. Trimming pared 3 bases from V and 1 base from J, leaving 10 bases between. The DNA for the CDR3 is TGTGCCAGCAGTTTCGGCAGGGGATCCTACAATGAGCAGTTCTTC. Amino acid sequence: CASSFGRGSYNEQFF.